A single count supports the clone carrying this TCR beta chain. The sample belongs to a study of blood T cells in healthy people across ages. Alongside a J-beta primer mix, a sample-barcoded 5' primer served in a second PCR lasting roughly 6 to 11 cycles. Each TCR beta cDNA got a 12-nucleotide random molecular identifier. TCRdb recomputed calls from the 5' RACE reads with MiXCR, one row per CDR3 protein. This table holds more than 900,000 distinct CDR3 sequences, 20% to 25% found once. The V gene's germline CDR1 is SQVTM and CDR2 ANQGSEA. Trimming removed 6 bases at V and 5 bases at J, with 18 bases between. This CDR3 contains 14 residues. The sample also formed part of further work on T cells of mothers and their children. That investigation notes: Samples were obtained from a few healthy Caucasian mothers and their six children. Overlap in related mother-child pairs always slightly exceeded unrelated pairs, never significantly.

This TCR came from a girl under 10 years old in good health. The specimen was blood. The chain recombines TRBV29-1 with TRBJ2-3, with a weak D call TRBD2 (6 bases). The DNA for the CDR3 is TGCAGCGTCCCCCTTTGGGGGGTAGGAGATACGCAGTATTTT. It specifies CSVPLWGVGDTQYF.